This T cell receptor (beta chain) was observed in a study of glioma-infiltrating T cells after dendritic cell vaccination. Primers: 60 V beta forward and 13 J beta reverse. Profiled with immunoSEQ multiplex PCR; TCRdb holds only in-frame clones, not every one. The table has about 50,000 clones, about 85% seen once; the top ten hold roughly 10%. Time point in this sample: after dendritic cell vaccination, including at tumor progression/relapse. All glioblastoma patients lacked an isocitrate dehydrogenase mutation. PBMC sampling occurred before vaccination, two weeks after the third dose, and at progression. The sequencing here drew on blood, taken after dendritic cell vaccination. The receptor's source is a human donor with glioblastoma.

The CDR3 loop reads CASSLARGEIWGETQYF. The CDR3 bases are TGTGCCAGCAGCTTAGCCCGGGGGGAAATTTGGGGGGAGACCCAGTACTTC. V usage is TRBV7-9 and J usage is TRBJ2-5, with 7 bases aligning to TRBD2. CDR1 is SEHNR, CDR2 FQNEAQ, per germline (reference sequence). Losses at the gene ends were 0 bases for V and 5 bases for J; bases not matched to a gene: 12. This CDR3 contains 17 residues. The complete variable domain, with remaining parts taken from reference TRBV7-9 and TRBJ2-5, reads DTGVSQNPRHKITKRGQNVTFRCDPISEHNRLYWYRQTLGQGPEFLTYFQNEAQLEKSRLLSDRFSAERPKGSFSTLEIQRTEQGDSAMYLCASSLARGEIWGETQYFGPGTRLLVL.